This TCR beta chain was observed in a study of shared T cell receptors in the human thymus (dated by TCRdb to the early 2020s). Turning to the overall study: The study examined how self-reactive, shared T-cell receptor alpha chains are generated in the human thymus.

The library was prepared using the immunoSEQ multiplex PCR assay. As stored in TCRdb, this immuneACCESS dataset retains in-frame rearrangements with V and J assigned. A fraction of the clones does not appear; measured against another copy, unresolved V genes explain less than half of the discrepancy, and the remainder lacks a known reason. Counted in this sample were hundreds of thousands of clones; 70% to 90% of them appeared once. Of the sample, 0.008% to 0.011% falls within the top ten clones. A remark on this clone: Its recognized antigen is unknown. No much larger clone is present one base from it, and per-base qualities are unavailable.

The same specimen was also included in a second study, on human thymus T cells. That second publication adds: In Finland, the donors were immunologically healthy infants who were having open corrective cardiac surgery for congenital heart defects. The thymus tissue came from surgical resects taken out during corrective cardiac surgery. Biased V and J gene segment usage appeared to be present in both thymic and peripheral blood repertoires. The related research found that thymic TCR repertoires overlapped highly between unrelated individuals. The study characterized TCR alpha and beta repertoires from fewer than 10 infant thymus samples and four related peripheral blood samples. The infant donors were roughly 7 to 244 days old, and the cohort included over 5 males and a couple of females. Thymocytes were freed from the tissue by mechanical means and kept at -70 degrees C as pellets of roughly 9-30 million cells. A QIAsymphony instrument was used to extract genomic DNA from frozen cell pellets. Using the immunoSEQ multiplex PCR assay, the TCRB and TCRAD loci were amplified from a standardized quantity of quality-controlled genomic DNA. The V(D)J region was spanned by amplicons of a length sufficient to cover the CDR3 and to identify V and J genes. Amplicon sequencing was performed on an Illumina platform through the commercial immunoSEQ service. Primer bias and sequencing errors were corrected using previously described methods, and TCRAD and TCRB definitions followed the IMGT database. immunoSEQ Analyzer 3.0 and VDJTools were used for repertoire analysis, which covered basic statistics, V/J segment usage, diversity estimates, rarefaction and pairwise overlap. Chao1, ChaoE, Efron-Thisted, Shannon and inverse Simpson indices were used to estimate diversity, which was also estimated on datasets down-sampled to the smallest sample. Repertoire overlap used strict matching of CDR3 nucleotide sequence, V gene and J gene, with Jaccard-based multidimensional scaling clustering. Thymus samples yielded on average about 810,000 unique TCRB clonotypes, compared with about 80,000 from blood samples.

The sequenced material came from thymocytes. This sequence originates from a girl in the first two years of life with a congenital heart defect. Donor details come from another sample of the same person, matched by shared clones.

This receptor carries the CDR3 CASSPRDSGANVLTF. The DNA sequence is given as TGCGCCAGCAGCCCTAGAGACTCTGGGGCCAACGTCCTGACTTTC. Here the chain combines TRBV5-1 and TRBJ2-6, with the D gene not clear enough to name. CDR1 SGHRS and CDR2 YFSETQ are derived from the germline V gene. A distance of 8 bases separates the germline ends of V and J, which lose 4 bases and 0 bases respectively. The CDR3 numbers 15 residues from cysteine through phenylalanine. Here the CDR3 DNA is all that survives: 45 bases in frame from base 1.